A selection of T cell receptor beta chains follows, all from one sample in a study of metastatic and nonmetastatic thyroid tumors. TCRdb re-clonotyped the PCR reads through MiXCR. The sample includes approximately 38,000 clones, around a third of them seen just once. The sequenced material came from tumor tissue. These receptor sequences come from a female donor with papillary thyroid cancer or a benign thyroid nodule (not recorded which). Some clones in this sample may be carry-over from other donors' samples. Each CDR3 is given with its conserved first and last residue. The D gene is left open where the match is weak. Where a row states a size, it is once, few, many or the class of an expanded clone; other rows omit it.

CDR3 protein: CASSLRGNSYEQYF
CDR3 DNA: TGTGCCAGCAGCCTCCGGGGTAACTCCTACGAGCAGTACTTC
J gene: TRBJ2-7
clone size: -
D gene: -
V gene: TRBV11-3

CDR3 protein: CASSGTSVGELFF
CDR3 DNA: TGTGCCAGCAGCGGGACTAGCGTAGGGGAGCTGTTTTTT
J gene: TRBJ2-2
clone size: few
D gene: TRBD2
V gene: TRBV27

CDR3 protein: CASSLGPQNYGYTF
CDR3 DNA: TGTGCCAGCAGCTTAGGCCCACAAAACTATGGCTACACCTTC
J gene: TRBJ1-2
clone size: large
D gene: -
V gene: TRBV7-2

CDR3 protein: CAISESREYYEQYF
CDR3 DNA: TGTGCCATCAGTGAGTCCCGGGAGTACTACGAGCAGTACTTC
J gene: TRBJ2-7
clone size: few
D gene: -
V gene: TRBV10-3

CDR3 protein: CSAPALDREDGYTF
CDR3 DNA: TGCAGTGCTCCTGCTCTGGACCGCGAAGATGGCTACACCTTC
J gene: TRBJ1-2
clone size: few
D gene: -
V gene: TRBV20-1

CDR3 protein: CASSTRTGTVRNEQFF
CDR3 DNA: TGTGCCAGCAGCACCCGGACAGGGACCGTTAGGAATGAGCAGTTCTTC
J gene: TRBJ2-1
clone size: many
D gene: TRBD1
V gene: TRBV11-1

CDR3 protein: CASSFGTGGGYGYTF
CDR3 DNA: TGCGCCAGCAGCTTCGGGACAGGGGGCGGCTATGGCTACACCTTC
J gene: TRBJ1-2
clone size: -
D gene: TRBD1
V gene: TRBV5-1

CDR3 protein: CASSSSRGYEQYF
CDR3 DNA: TGTGCCAGCAGCTCCTCTCGGGGGTACGAGCAGTACTTC
J gene: TRBJ2-7
clone size: few
D gene: -
V gene: TRBV13

CDR3 protein: CASSLTGLNLEGQYF
CDR3 DNA: TGTGCCAGCAGCTTAACAGGACTGAACCTTGAGGGGCAGTATTTT
J gene: TRBJ2-3
clone size: -
D gene: -
V gene: TRBV7-3

CDR3 protein: CASSQERNTGELFF
CDR3 DNA: TGCGCCAGCAGCCAAGAGCGGAACACCGGGGAGCTGTTTTTT
J gene: TRBJ2-2
clone size: -
D gene: -
V gene: TRBV4-1

CDR3 protein: CATRSIAGAYNEQFF
CDR3 DNA: TGTGCCACCAGAAGCATAGCGGGGGCCTACAATGAGCAGTTCTTC
J gene: TRBJ2-1
clone size: -
D gene: TRBD2
V gene: TRBV15

CDR3 protein: CATKLADTDTQYF
CDR3 DNA: TGTGCCACAAAACTAGCGGACACAGATACGCAGTATTTT
J gene: TRBJ2-3
clone size: few
D gene: TRBD2
V gene: TRBV12-3/TRBV12-4

CDR3 protein: CASSLTGEQYF
CDR3 DNA: TGTGCCAGCAGCCTCACAGGAGAGCAGTACTTC
J gene: TRBJ2-7
clone size: -
D gene: -
V gene: TRBV11-2

CDR3 protein: CSARRPLWTGSSPQIYEQYF
CDR3 DNA: TGCAGTGCTAGACGCCCCCTCTGGACAGGTTCTTCCCCGCAGATCTACGAGCAGTACTTC
J gene: TRBJ2-7
clone size: -
D gene: TRBD1
V gene: TRBV20-1

CDR3 protein: CASSLPQGSGSPLHF
CDR3 DNA: TGTGCCAGCAGCCTCCCACAGGGTTCTGGTTCACCCCTCCACTTT
J gene: TRBJ1-6
clone size: -
D gene: -
V gene: TRBV14

CDR3 protein: CASSYSGTGPYEQYF
CDR3 DNA: TGTGCCAGCAGTTACTCCGGGACAGGGCCCTACGAGCAGTACTTC
J gene: TRBJ2-7
clone size: -
D gene: TRBD1
V gene: TRBV6-5

CDR3 protein: CASSQDLGSGANVLTF
CDR3 DNA: TGCGCCAGCAGCCAAGATCTGGGCTCTGGGGCCAACGTCCTGACTTTC
J gene: TRBJ2-6
clone size: -
D gene: -
V gene: TRBV4-1

CDR3 protein: CASSLGTSASPPYEQYF
CDR3 DNA: TGTGCCAGCAGTTTGGGGACGTCGGCCAGCCCACCCTACGAGCAGTACTTC
J gene: TRBJ2-7
clone size: -
D gene: -
V gene: TRBV12-3/TRBV12-4

CDR3 protein: CASSFAGGIGNTIYF
CDR3 DNA: TGTGCCAGCAGCTTCGCAGGGGGCATTGGAAACACCATATATTTT
J gene: TRBJ1-3
clone size: -
D gene: TRBD1
V gene: TRBV11-3

CDR3 protein: CASSRPGNSGGRYF
CDR3 DNA: TGTGCCAGCAGCCGACCCGGTAACTCGGGGGGGAGGTACTTC
J gene: TRBJ2-7
clone size: -
D gene: TRBD2
V gene: TRBV3-1

CDR3 protein: CASSRRERFMARANTGELFF
CDR3 DNA: TGTGCCAGCAGTAGGCGGGAGAGGTTCATGGCCAGAGCGAACACCGGGGAGCTGTTTTTT
J gene: TRBJ2-2
clone size: -
D gene: TRBD2
V gene: TRBV7-2

CDR3 protein: CASSPPGNEQFF
CDR3 DNA: TGTGCCAGCAGTCCACCGGGGAATGAGCAGTTCTTC
J gene: TRBJ2-1
clone size: few
D gene: -
V gene: TRBV28

CDR3 protein: CASSFDRGLSYEQYF
CDR3 DNA: TGCGCCAGCAGTTTTGACAGGGGGCTCTCCTACGAGCAGTACTTC
J gene: TRBJ2-7
clone size: -
D gene: TRBD1
V gene: TRBV5-1

CDR3 protein: CASSLQGGYTF
CDR3 DNA: TGTGCTAGCAGCTTGCAGGGTGGCTACACCTTC
J gene: TRBJ1-2
clone size: -
D gene: -
V gene: TRBV5-4

CDR3 protein: CATSDSTGTGVRDTQYF
CDR3 DNA: TGTGCCACCAGTGACTCGACCGGGACAGGCGTCAGGGATACGCAGTATTTT
J gene: TRBJ2-3
clone size: -
D gene: TRBD1
V gene: TRBV24-1

CDR3 protein: CASSFVPGGNQPQHF
CDR3 DNA: TGTGCCAGCAGCTTTGTCCCGGGGGGAAATCAGCCCCAGCATTTT
J gene: TRBJ1-5
clone size: -
D gene: -
V gene: TRBV5-8

CDR3 protein: CASPGGRGHTEAFF
CDR3 DNA: TGTGCCAGCCCCGGGGGGCGGGGTCACACTGAAGCTTTCTTT
J gene: TRBJ1-1
clone size: once
D gene: -
V gene: TRBV27

CDR3 protein: CASSLEGSRQETQYF
CDR3 DNA: TGTGCCAGCAGTTTAGAAGGGTCACGGCAAGAGACCCAGTACTTC
J gene: TRBJ2-5
clone size: few
D gene: -
V gene: TRBV27

CDR3 protein: CASSFMGQGAYEQYF
CDR3 DNA: TGTGCCAGCAGTTTCATGGGACAGGGGGCCTACGAGCAGTACTTC
J gene: TRBJ2-7
clone size: few
D gene: TRBD1
V gene: TRBV28

CDR3 protein: CASLEALGGEQYF
CDR3 DNA: TGTGCCAGCTTGGAGGCCCTCGGGGGCGAGCAGTACTTC
J gene: TRBJ2-7
clone size: -
D gene: -
V gene: TRBV18

CDR3 protein: CSAVREVGYGYTF
CDR3 DNA: TGCAGTGCTGTACGAGAGGTGGGCTATGGCTACACCTTC
J gene: TRBJ1-2
clone size: -
D gene: -
V gene: TRBV20-1

CDR3 protein: CSAPTSGRSDTQYF
CDR3 DNA: TGCAGTGCTCCGACTAGCGGGAGGTCAGATACGCAGTATTTT
J gene: TRBJ2-3
clone size: -
D gene: TRBD2
V gene: TRBV20-1

CDR3 protein: CASTQGGPPYGYTF
CDR3 DNA: TGTGCCAGCACCCAAGGGGGCCCTCCCTATGGCTACACCTTC
J gene: TRBJ1-2
clone size: -
D gene: TRBD1
V gene: TRBV6-1

CDR3 protein: CASDNRGSSYGYTF
CDR3 DNA: TGTGCCAGTGACAACAGGGGTAGTAGCTATGGCTACACCTTC
J gene: TRBJ1-2
clone size: few
D gene: TRBD1
V gene: TRBV28

CDR3 protein: CASSWFEGGGTDTQYF
CDR3 DNA: TGTGCCAGCAGTTGGTTCGAGGGAGGAGGCACAGATACGCAGTATTTT
J gene: TRBJ2-3
clone size: many
D gene: -
V gene: TRBV6-5

CDR3 protein: CASRQGDGTEAFF
CDR3 DNA: TGTGCCAGTAGACAGGGGGATGGCACTGAAGCTTTCTTT
J gene: TRBJ1-1
clone size: -
D gene: TRBD1
V gene: TRBV6-4

CDR3 protein: CASSSSTGVGSYEQYF
CDR3 DNA: TGTGCCAGCAGCTCTTCGACAGGGGTAGGGTCTTACGAGCAGTACTTC
J gene: TRBJ2-7
clone size: -
D gene: TRBD1
V gene: TRBV11-3

CDR3 protein: CASSTQLRDTQYF
CDR3 DNA: TGTGCCAGCAGCACCCAATTGAGGGATACGCAGTATTTT
J gene: TRBJ2-3
clone size: few
D gene: -
V gene: TRBV7-9

CDR3 protein: CSARAHPTSLTEEQYF
CDR3 DNA: TGCAGTGCTAGAGCCCACCCTACTAGCCTAACGGAGGAGCAGTACTTC
J gene: TRBJ2-7
clone size: -
D gene: -
V gene: TRBV20-1

CDR3 protein: CASSPGQDFYYGYTF
CDR3 DNA: TGTGCCAGCTCACCGGGGCAGGACTTCTACTATGGCTACACCTTC
J gene: TRBJ1-2
clone size: -
D gene: -
V gene: TRBV18

CDR3 protein: CATSGADQSGANVLTF
CDR3 DNA: TGTGCCACCAGTGGCGCGGATCAATCTGGGGCCAACGTCCTGACTTTC
J gene: TRBJ2-6
clone size: few
D gene: -
V gene: TRBV24-1

CDR3 protein: CASSLVGYGYTF
CDR3 DNA: TGTGCCAGCAGCTTAGTGGGCTATGGCTACACCTTC
J gene: TRBJ1-2
clone size: -
D gene: -
V gene: TRBV11-2

CDR3 protein: CASSKDRTYEQYF
CDR3 DNA: TGCGCCAGCAGCAAGGACAGAACCTACGAGCAGTACTTC
J gene: TRBJ2-7
clone size: -
D gene: -
V gene: TRBV5-1

CDR3 protein: CASRETSGSPVGSDTQYF
CDR3 DNA: TGCGCCAGCAGGGAGACTAGCGGGAGCCCGGTCGGGTCAGATACGCAGTATTTT
J gene: TRBJ2-3
clone size: -
D gene: TRBD2
V gene: TRBV4-1

CDR3 protein: CASSPYPTSGRSDEQFF
CDR3 DNA: TGTGCCAGCAGCCCTTACCCGACTAGCGGGAGAAGCGATGAGCAGTTCTTC
J gene: TRBJ2-1
clone size: few
D gene: TRBD2
V gene: TRBV7-3

CDR3 protein: CASSYPTSWDEQFF
CDR3 DNA: TGTGCCAGCAGTTACCCTACTAGCTGGGATGAGCAGTTCTTC
J gene: TRBJ2-1
clone size: -
D gene: -
V gene: TRBV6-2/TRBV6-3

CDR3 protein: CASREGGPREQYF
CDR3 DNA: TGTGCCAGCAGAGAGGGGGGGCCCAGGGAGCAGTACTTC
J gene: TRBJ2-7
clone size: -
D gene: -
V gene: TRBV6-1

CDR3 protein: CASRLSGTGAYEQYF
CDR3 DNA: TGTGCCAGCAGGCTCTCCGGGACAGGGGCCTACGAGCAGTACTTC
J gene: TRBJ2-7
clone size: few
D gene: TRBD1
V gene: TRBV6-2/TRBV6-3

CDR3 protein: CASSLESMGEQYF
CDR3 DNA: TGTGCCAGCAGCTTAGAGTCGATGGGCGAGCAGTACTTC
J gene: TRBJ2-7
clone size: -
D gene: -
V gene: TRBV11-2

CDR3 protein: CASSPGGLQETQYF
CDR3 DNA: TGTGCCAGCAGCCCGGGGGGGCTCCAAGAGACCCAGTACTTC
J gene: TRBJ2-5
clone size: -
D gene: TRBD2
V gene: TRBV27

CDR3 protein: CASSQERGDLYGYTF
CDR3 DNA: TGCGCCAGCAGCCAAGAAAGGGGGGATCTCTATGGCTACACCTTC
J gene: TRBJ1-2
clone size: -
D gene: -
V gene: TRBV4-1

CDR3 protein: CASSSRTGRGAEQYF
CDR3 DNA: TGTGCCAGCAGCTCAAGGACAGGTCGAGGTGCCGAGCAGTACTTC
J gene: TRBJ2-7
clone size: few
D gene: TRBD1
V gene: TRBV7-6